These 8 T cell receptor beta chains came from one sample sequenced in a study of PD-1 blockade in classical Hodgkin lymphoma. The assay was immunoSEQ multiplex PCR, and TCRdb's table has in-frame clones only and misses some. Of a few thousand clones listed, 60% to 75% were seen once; the top ten hold about 51%. All the patients suffered relapse after autologous stem cell transplantation, and brentuximab vedotin exposure differed. Sequencing was performed on peripheral blood mononuclear cells (PBMCs), taken at baseline. These receptors were collected from a human donor with classical Hodgkin lymphoma.

The chain employs TRBV7-2 and TRBJ1-1; 9 nucleotides line up with TRBD1. This CDR3 is 13 amino acids long. Germline V gives CDR1 SGHTA, CDR2 FQGNSA. The J segment lost 6 bases and the V segment lost 4 bases, leaving 3 bases of the junction unmatched. The CDR3 coding sequence is TGTGCCAGCAGCTCCGACAGGGGGGCTGAAGCTTTCTTT. Its protein product is CASSSDRGAEAFF.

The table lists this clone with a few counts. The J gene is TRBJ2-2, the V gene TRBV29-1; D is undetermined. The germline V gene has CDR1 SQVTM and CDR2 ANQGSEA. This CDR3 is 14 amino acids long. V was cut by 4 bases and J by 0 bases, with 9 bases left in between. In DNA form, the CDR3 reads TGCAGCGTTGTCGGCACAGCGAACACCGGGGAGCTGTTTTTT. It specifies CSVVGTANTGELFF.

The rearrangement uses TRBV6-6 and TRBJ2-7; D is unresolved. The CDR3 sequence is 16 residues long. The germline V gene has CDR1 MNHNY and CDR2 SVGAGI (reference sequence). V lost 2 bases and J lost 0, with 14 bases in between. Written as DNA, the CDR3 is TGTGCCAGCAGTTACCTACTCCGGGCCCACTCCTACGAGCAGTACTTC. Residues: CASSYLLRAHSYEQYF.

The CDR3, as DNA: TGCGCCAGCAGCCAAGATTTGTGGCAGGGGGAGCTGTTTTTT. This codes for CASSQDLWQGELFF. The gene calls are TRBV4-3 and TRBJ2-2; D not resolved. The CDR3 loop spans 14 amino acids. The V gene's germline CDR1 is LGHNA and CDR2 YSLEER. V dropped 0 bases and J dropped 8 bases, with 10 bases sitting between them.

This clone was seen more than once but under ten times. The gene calls are TRBV6-6 and TRBJ1-5; D unresolved. Trimming left V 4 bases short and J 3 bases short, with 7 bases between. There are 13 residues in the CDR3. Germline V gene sequence: CDR1 MNHNY, CDR2 SVGAGI (reference sequence). The CDR3 reads CASSWVLNQPQHF. Here the CDR3 DNA reads TGTGCCAGCAGTTGGGTCCTCAATCAGCCCCAGCATTTT.

The rearrangement uses TRBV9 and TRBJ2-1; no firm D call. V was trimmed by 3 bases and J by 5 bases, leaving 9 bases between them. Germline V gene data show CDR1 as SGDLS and CDR2 as YYNGEE. The length of the CDR3 is 13 residues. The CDR3 spells CASSALLDNEQFF. The CDR3 nucleotides are TGTGCCAGCAGCGCCTTACTGGACAATGAGCAGTTCTTC.

The chain joins TRBV10-3 to TRBJ1-4; D perhaps matches TRBD1 (6 bases). This CDR3 contains 14 residues. The germline V gene has CDR1 ENHRY and CDR2 SYGVKD. The V and J ends lost 9 bases and 4 bases respectively, with 15 bases between them. The CDR3 loop is CAMSEGGVNEKLFF. CDR3 DNA: TGTGCCATGTCGGAAGGGGGAGTTAATGAAAAACTGTTTTTT.

Here the CDR3 DNA reads TGTGCCAGTAGTATCTTCGGCAGGGGGCCGAACACTGAAGCTTTCTTT. Translation gives CASSIFGRGPNTEAFF. The chain couples TRBV19 to TRBJ1-1, with 8 bases lining up with TRBD1. The junction had 7 bases not matched to a gene; V was cut back by 3 bases and J by 1 base. Germline CDR1 is LNHDA and CDR2 is SQIVND (reference sequence). This CDR3 spans 16 amino acids.